This T cell receptor beta chain was identified in a study of blood T cell repertoires in COVID-19. About the research overall: PBMCs, B-cell-depleted T cells, or T cells provided the cDNA or gDNA that made up the material.

Profiled with immunoSEQ multiplex PCR; TCRdb holds only in-frame clones, not every one. The sample contains around 370,000 clones, more than 75% of which appear only once. All recovered Cohort 3 donors got two negative PCRs, got clearance, or saw symptom resolution. Material for sequencing was PBMCs or T cells enriched from blood (not recorded which). This TCR derives from a woman between 18 and 30 years old who had recovered from COVID-19.

The CDR3 reads CASSVITGTEAFF. CDR3 DNA sequence: TGTGCCAGTAGCGTTATCACGGGGACTGAAGCTTTCTTT. The gene calls are TRBV19 and TRBJ1-1; D unresolved. This CDR3 comprises 13 residues. CDR1 LNHDA and CDR2 SQIVND come from the germline V gene (reference sequence). Trimming took off 6 bases at V and 5 bases at J, with 13 bases between the two ends.